A single sample is the source of the 32 T cell receptor beta chains below, sequenced in a study of cytomegalovirus exposure and HLA in healthy donors (dated by TCRdb to 2016 to 2017). Library preparation employed the immunoSEQ multiplex PCR assay. For the multiplex PCR, a mixture combining 60 forward primers for TCR Vbeta segments and 13 reverse primers for TCR Jbeta segments was used. TCRdb carries this immuneACCESS record with in-frame sequences only. Its versions omit some clonotypes, under half of them owing to an unresolved V gene in the studies checked, with the rest unexplained. This sample holds some 32,000 clones; just under 90% were observed only once. About 2.5% of the sample belongs to the ten largest clones. The sample taken for sequencing was PBMCs. The receptors were sampled from a boy aged 5-17 years in good health and CMV-seronegative.

CDR3 sequence (DNA): TGTGCCAGCAGCGTAAGCACTAGACAAGAGACCCAGTACTTC. Amino acids: CASSVSTRQETQYF. J is TRBJ2-5 and V is TRBV9; possibly TRBD2 for D (5 bases). Germline lookup yields CDR1 SGDLS and CDR2 YYNGEE. The CDR3 contains 14 residues. V was shortened by 1 base and J by 2 bases, with 9 bases between the two germline ends.

Of note for this clone: Other DNA variants within this sample encode the same CDR3. The rearrangement joins TRBV5-6 to TRBJ1-5; D is undetermined. Germline assignment: CDR1 SGHDT and CDR2 YYEEEE. This CDR3 contains 15 residues. The V gene lost 2 bases and the J gene lost 1 base, with 10 bases spanning the gap. CDR3 in DNA: TGTGCCAGCAGCTTAAACAGAGCAAGCAATCAGCCCCAGCATTTT. Its protein product is CASSLNRASNQPQHF.

The V and J genes are TRBV4-1 and TRBJ1-4; TRBD1 might be the D (5 bases). The germline CDR1 and CDR2 sequences are MGHRA and YSYEKL. Trimming cost V 3 bases and J 10 bases, with 24 bases left between them. CDR3 length: 17 amino acids. CDR3 coding DNA: TGCGCCAGCAGCCATACCGCCCTGTTGGGGTTGGGGGGAAAACTGTTTTTT. It translates to CASSHTALLGLGGKLFF.

In its sample, this clone was seen a few times. V is TRBV7-8 and J is TRBJ2-4, with TRBD2 matching over 9 bases. The V gene's germline CDR1 is SGHVS and CDR2 FQNEAQ. CDR3 size: 16 residues. Losses at the gene ends were 6 bases for V and 7 bases for J; bases not matched to a gene: 13. As DNA, the CDR3 is TGTGCCAGCAGTCCAGCGGGGGGAAGTGGTAACAACATTCAGTACTTC. It translates to CASSPAGGSGNNIQYF. Based on the CDR3 plus reference TRBV7-8 and TRBJ2-4, the full variable domain is GAGVSQSPRYKVAKRGQDVALRCDPISGHVSLFWYQQALGQGPEFLTYFQNEAQLDKSGLPSDRFFAERPEGSVSTLKIQRTQQEDSAVYLCASSPAGGSGNNIQYFGAGTRLSVL.

CDR3 DNA sequence: TGCGCCAGCAGTGAGCAGTGGAGGGCGAATGAGCAGTTCTTC. Translating gives CASSEQWRANEQFF. This chain uses TRBV10-2 with TRBJ2-1; TRBD2 is a possible D gene (6 bases). This CDR3 is 14 amino acids long. Germline CDR1 is WSHSY and CDR2 is SAAADI. The V end lost 2 bases, the J end lost 7 bases, and 12 bases lay between the germline ends.

This clone was recorded only once. CDR3 loop: CATSTGQEPSYEQYF. The CDR3 DNA is TGTGCCACCAGCACGGGACAGGAACCCTCCTACGAGCAGTACTTC. This chain connects TRBV15 to TRBJ2-7, with TRBD1 matching over 8 bases. The germline CDR1 and CDR2 sequences are LNHNV and YYDKDF (reference sequence). Trimming cost V 4 bases and J 0 bases; bases outside gene matches: 5. The CDR3 totals 15 residues.

The V call is TRBV28, the J call TRBJ2-1; D call uncertain. Deletions cut 5 bases from V and 5 bases from J, with 13 bases between. CDR3 length: 14 residues. Germline assignment: CDR1 MDHEN and CDR2 SYDVKM. The CDR3 bases are TGTGCCAGCAGTCCGACAACCGCACACAATGAGCAGTTCTTC. Amino acid sequence: CASSPTTAHNEQFF.

This clone has just one count. The chain combines TRBV19 with TRBJ2-3, with TRBD2 matching over 7 bases. The CDR3 runs to 16 residues. With 7 bases clipped from V and 3 bases from J, the junction kept 13 bases outside the gene matches. Germline loops: CDR1 LNHDA, CDR2 SQIVND (reference sequence). CDR3 nucleotides: TGTGCCAGTACATTGGCGGGGGACTCTGGAACAGATACGCAGTATTTT. It translates to CASTLAGDSGTDTQYF.

This clone was counted once. J is TRBJ2-7 and V is TRBV29-1, with D possibly matching TRBD1 (6 bases). The CDR3 has 13 amino acids. Trimming left V 3 bases short and J 0 bases short, with 9 bases between. Germline CDR1 reads SQVTM; CDR2 reads ANQGSEA. CDR3 sequence reads: CSVDRTASYEQYF. Written as DNA, the CDR3 is TGCAGCGTTGATCGGACAGCCTCCTACGAGCAGTACTTC.

This clone was seen a handful of times. V and J are TRBV6-5 and TRBJ1-2; D might be TRBD1 (6 bases). V was trimmed by 5 bases and J by 0 bases, leaving 7 bases between them. Germline V gene lookup returns CDR1 MNHEY and CDR2 SVGAGI. This CDR3 comprises 13 residues. CDR3 in DNA: TGTGCCAGCAGTACAGGGACTAACTATGGCTACACCTTC. It encodes CASSTGTNYGYTF.

The chain joins TRBV20-1 to TRBJ2-5; 7 nucleotides agree with TRBD2. From germline, CDR1 is DFQATT and CDR2 SNEGSKA (reference sequence). The CDR3 has 11 residues. The CDR3 DNA reads as TGCAGCGGACTAGAACAAGAGACCCAGTACTTC. Amino acids: CSGLEQETQYF.

CDR3 protein: CASSETGAPSGNTIYF. CDR3 sequence (DNA): TGTGCCAGCAGTGAGACTGGGGCCCCCTCTGGAAACACCATATATTTT. This chain links TRBV25-1 with TRBJ1-3; D perhaps matches TRBD1 (5 bases). This CDR3 has 16 residues. Germline loops: CDR1 MGHDK, CDR2 SYGVNS. The V and J ends lost 3 bases and 0 bases respectively, with 12 bases between them.

The chain employs TRBV28 and TRBJ2-1, with 9 bases lining up with TRBD2. The germline V gene encodes CDR1 MDHEN and CDR2 SYDVKM. This CDR3 spans 18 amino acids. V was pared by 5 bases and J by 6 bases, with 17 bases of the junction left unmatched. In nucleotides, the CDR3 is TGTGCCAGCAGTCCAACCATGGCGGGGGGGCCGTTGGTCAATGAGCAGTTCTTC. It is translated as CASSPTMAGGPLVNEQFF.

V usage is TRBV4-3 and J usage is TRBJ2-7, with a tentative D call TRBD2 (6 bases). The CDR3 runs to 14 residues. The germline gives CDR1 LGHNA, CDR2 YSLEER. Between the trimmed V and J ends, which lost 0 bases and 9 bases, there was a span of 15 bases. The CDR3 here is CASSQDPTSSGQYF. DNA of the CDR3: TGCGCCAGCAGCCAAGATCCCACTAGCTCAGGGCAGTACTTC.

The chain couples TRBV6-5 to TRBJ2-5; 7 bases map to TRBD1. Germline-derived CDR1 and CDR2 are MNHEY and SVGAGI. This CDR3 is built from 15 residues. J was trimmed by 7 bases and V by 4 bases; bases with no gene match: 12. The CDR3 bases are TGTGCCAGCAGTTTTGACAGGGACGCCCGGGGGACCCAGTACTTC. It translates to CASSFDRDARGTQYF.

CDR3 region: CASSYGGKGRYGYTF. CDR3 nucleotide sequence: TGTGCCAGCAGTTACGGAGGGAAGGGGCGCTATGGCTACACCTTC. The rearrangement uses TRBV6-5 and TRBJ1-2; TRBD1 might be the D (5 bases). The CDR3 has 15 amino acids. Per germline, CDR1 MNHEY and CDR2 SVGAGI. With 2 bases removed from V and 4 bases from J, the gap between germline ends came to 14 bases.

This clone was observed a handful of times. The rearrangement links TRBV6-6 to TRBJ2-1, with 11 positions matching TRBD2. Germline CDR1 MNHNY, CDR2 SVGAGI (reference sequence). The CDR3 consists of 16 residues. The V gene end was trimmed by 6 bases and the J gene end by 5 bases; junction bases not matched to a gene: 9. The chain's CDR3 is CASSLERLAGNNEQFF. The CDR3 DNA follows: TGTGCCAGCAGCCTCGAAAGACTAGCGGGGAACAATGAGCAGTTCTTC.

The chain recombines TRBV18 with TRBJ2-2; a weak D match, TRBD1 (6 bases). V lost 0 bases and J 4 bases, leaving 15 bases between the germline ends. The CDR3 runs 17 residues. Germline lookup yields CDR1 KGHSH and CDR2 LQKENI. The CDR3 DNA reads TGTGCCAGCTCACCACCCCCAGGGGTGCTTGGCACCGGGGAGCTGTTTTTT. Its translation is CASSPPPGVLGTGELFF.

The J gene is TRBJ1-1, the V gene TRBV4-1; the D gene is possibly TRBD1 (5 bases). The CDR3 has 15 amino acids. Germline lookup yields CDR1 MGHRA and CDR2 YSYEKL. Deletions cut 0 bases from V and 6 bases from J, with 14 bases between. The CDR3 bases are TGCGCCAGCAGCCAAGAAAGCGGGAGGGGCCCTGAAGCTTTCTTT. Its protein is CASSQESGRGPEAFF.

This chain links TRBV6-4 with TRBJ1-2, with D hard to call. Per germline, CDR1 MRHNA and CDR2 SNTAGT. This CDR3 comprises 14 residues. Trimming took off 4 bases at V and 2 bases at J, with 11 bases between the two ends. This chain's CDR3 is CASSAGSLNYGYTF. In DNA form, the CDR3 reads TGTGCCAGCAGTGCGGGATCTCTCAACTATGGCTACACCTTC.

This clone was seen just once. This chain links TRBV6-5 with TRBJ2-5; the match to TRBD2 covers 8 bases. From germline, CDR1 is MNHEY and CDR2 SVGAGI. There are 14 residues in the CDR3. V was clipped by 6 bases and J by 5 bases; unmatched bases: 8. DNA of the CDR3: TGTGCCAGCAGAAGCCCGGGGGGGGCCGAGACCCAGTACTTC. It encodes CASRSPGGAETQYF.

The chain carries TRBV11-2 and TRBJ2-1, with D hard to call. Germline V gene data show CDR1 as SGHAT and CDR2 as FQNNGV. The CDR3 extends over 15 amino acids. V was pared by 5 bases and J by 5 bases, with 16 bases between. The CDR3: CASSRTLDGDNEQFF. In DNA, the CDR3 is TGTGCCAGCAGCCGCACCCTCGACGGAGACAATGAGCAGTTCTTC.

The chain joins TRBV5-1 to TRBJ2-2; 9 nucleotides align to TRBD1. The CDR3 spans 15 residues. Unmatched junction bases numbered 4, after V lost 4 bases and J lost 3 bases. Germline V gene lookup returns CDR1 SGHRS and CDR2 YFSETQ. CDR3 sequence (DNA): TGCGCCAGCAGCCTTCGGACAGGGGACACCGGGGAGCTGTTTTTT. Translating it yields CASSLRTGDTGELFF.

In this sample, this clone turned up once. This sequence joins TRBV11-2 and TRBJ2-7, with D maybe TRBD1 (6 bases). The ends were cut back, 1 base at V and 2 bases at J, with 6 bases in the middle. The CDR3 runs 13 residues. The germline V gene encodes CDR1 SGHAT and CDR2 FQNNGV. CDR3 loop: CASSLGTAYEQYF. The CDR3 DNA sequence: TGTGCCAGCAGCTTAGGGACAGCCTACGAGCAGTACTTC.

The V gene is TRBV20-1, the J gene TRBJ1-2; D ambiguous. CDR3 length equals 11 residues. V dropped 0 bases and J dropped 10 bases, with 9 bases sitting between them. The germline CDR1 and CDR2 sequences are DFQATT and SNEGSKA (reference sequence). In DNA form, the CDR3 reads TGCAGTGCTAGAGATCGAGCGGACTACACCTTC. It is translated as CSARDRADYTF.

This rearrangement joins TRBV20-1 to TRBJ2-7, with D tentatively TRBD2 (5 bases). This CDR3 region has 11 residues. V lost 3 bases and J 6 bases, leaving 9 bases between the germline ends. Per the germline V gene, CDR1 is DFQATT and CDR2 is SNEGSKA (reference sequence). The DNA of the CDR3 is TGCAGTGCTAGGCTAGGAGGCGAGCAGTACTTC. Translation gives CSARLGGEQYF.

The rearrangement links TRBV7-9 to TRBJ1-3, with D possibly TRBD1 on 6 matching bases. The CDR3 extends over 16 amino acids. V dropped 3 bases and J dropped 9 bases, with 21 bases sitting between them. Germline CDR1 and CDR2: SEHNR and FQNEAQ (reference sequence). CDR3 nucleotide sequence: TGTGCCAGCAGCTTCCTACAGGGAAAACAACGAGCCACCATATATTTT. It encodes CASSFLQGKQRATIYF.

The genes are TRBV9 and TRBJ1-4, with D unresolved. The germline gives CDR1 SGDLS, CDR2 YYNGEE. This CDR3 is built from 15 residues. Trimming left V 3 bases short and J 3 bases short, with 12 bases between. CDR3 sequence (DNA): TGTGCCAGCAGCGGGCAATCTACAGCTAATGAAAAACTGTTTTTT. As protein: CASSGQSTANEKLFF.

The rearrangement joins TRBV29-1 to TRBJ1-5; TRBD1 matches at 10 bases. This CDR3 comprises 14 residues. Trimming at V came to 5 bases and at J to 5 bases, leaving 6 bases not matched to a gene. The germline V gene encodes CDR1 SQVTM and CDR2 ANQGSEA. In DNA, the CDR3 is TGCAGCGTTTGGGACAGGGGAGCCGATCAGCCCCAGCATTTT. Protein product: CSVWDRGADQPQHF. Full variable domain (remainder filled in from reference TRBV29-1 and TRBJ1-5): SAVISQKPSRDICQRGTSLTIQCQVDSQVTMMFWYRQQPGQSLTLIATANQGSEATYESGFVIDKFPISRPNLTFSTLTVSNMSPEDSSIYLCSVWDRGADQPQHFGDGTRLSIL.

This sequence joins TRBV6-1 and TRBJ2-5; 9 nucleotides line up with TRBD1. Germline V gene lookup returns CDR1 MNHNS and CDR2 SASEGT. The CDR3 sequence is 17 residues long. The J segment lost 5 bases and the V segment lost 3 bases, leaving 13 bases of the junction unmatched. The CDR3 nucleotides read TGTGCCAGCAGTGACCCACAGGGGGCGCCTTTTCTCGAGACCCAGTACTTC. It codes for CASSDPQGAPFLETQYF.

The CDR3 is CASSPSGGYEQYF. The CDR3 DNA follows: TGTGCCAGCAGCCCTAGCGGGGGTTACGAGCAGTACTTC. This sequence joins TRBV7-2 and TRBJ2-7, with 10 bases fitting TRBD2. The germline V gene has CDR1 SGHTA and CDR2 FQGNSA. V dropped 5 bases and J dropped 4; count of bases not matched to a gene: 2. This CDR3 spans 13 amino acids.

The chain is built from TRBV12-5 and TRBJ2-7; 10 bases map to TRBD2. Germline lookup yields CDR1 LGHNT and CDR2 FRNRAP. The CDR3 totals 17 residues. V lost 4 bases, J lost 0 bases, and 9 bases stayed unmatched. The CDR3 sequence is CASGSEYLAGASYEQYF. CDR3 DNA: TGTGCTAGTGGTTCTGAATATCTAGCGGGGGCCTCCTACGAGCAGTACTTC.